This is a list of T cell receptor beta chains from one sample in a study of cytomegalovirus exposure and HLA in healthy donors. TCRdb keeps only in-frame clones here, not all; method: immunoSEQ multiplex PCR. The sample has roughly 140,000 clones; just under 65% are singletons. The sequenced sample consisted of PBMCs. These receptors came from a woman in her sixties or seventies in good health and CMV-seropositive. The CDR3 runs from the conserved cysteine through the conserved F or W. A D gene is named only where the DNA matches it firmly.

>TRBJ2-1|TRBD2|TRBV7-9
CATRGLAENNEQFF
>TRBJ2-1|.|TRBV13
CASSLYLAPKFF
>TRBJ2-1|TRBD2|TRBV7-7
CASSPELAAEQFF
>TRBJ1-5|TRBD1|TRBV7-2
CASSSSGTGGNQPQHF
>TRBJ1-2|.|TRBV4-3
CASSQRGGGLRDGYTF
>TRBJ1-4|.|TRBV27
CASSFQLGSEKLFF
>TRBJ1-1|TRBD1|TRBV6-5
CASSYSGTGLNTEAFF
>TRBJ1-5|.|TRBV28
CASSPSGIRNQPQHF
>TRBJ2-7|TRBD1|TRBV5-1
CASSLGQGRSYEQYF
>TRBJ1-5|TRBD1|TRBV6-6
CASSSQGASNQPQHF
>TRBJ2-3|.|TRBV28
CASSFETLSTDTQYF
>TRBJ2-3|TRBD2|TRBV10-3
CAISESSQREGTDTQYF
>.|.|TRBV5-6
CASSESYEQYF
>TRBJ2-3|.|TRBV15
CATSRGGRGRDKDTQYF
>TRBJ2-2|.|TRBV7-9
CASFFFGGLNTGELFF
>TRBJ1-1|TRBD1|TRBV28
CASNERDRAAEAFF